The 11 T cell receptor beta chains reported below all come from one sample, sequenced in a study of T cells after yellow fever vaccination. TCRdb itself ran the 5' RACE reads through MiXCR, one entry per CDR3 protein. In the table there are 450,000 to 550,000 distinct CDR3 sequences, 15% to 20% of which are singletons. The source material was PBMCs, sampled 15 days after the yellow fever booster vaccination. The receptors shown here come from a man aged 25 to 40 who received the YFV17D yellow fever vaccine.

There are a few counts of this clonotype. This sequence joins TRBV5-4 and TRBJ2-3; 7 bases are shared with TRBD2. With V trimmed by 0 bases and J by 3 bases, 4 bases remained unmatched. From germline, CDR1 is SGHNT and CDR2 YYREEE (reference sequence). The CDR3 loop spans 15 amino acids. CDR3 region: CASSLVASGTDTQYF. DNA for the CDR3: TGTGCCAGCAGCTTGGTGGCTAGCGGAACAGATACGCAGTATTTT.

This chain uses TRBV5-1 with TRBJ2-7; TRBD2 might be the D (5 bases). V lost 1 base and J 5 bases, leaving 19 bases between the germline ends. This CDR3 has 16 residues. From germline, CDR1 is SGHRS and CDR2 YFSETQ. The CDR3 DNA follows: TGCGCCAGCAGCTTGAGGGTCTCCGATTTGAGGGACGAGCAGTACTTC. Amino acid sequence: CASSLRVSDLRDEQYF.

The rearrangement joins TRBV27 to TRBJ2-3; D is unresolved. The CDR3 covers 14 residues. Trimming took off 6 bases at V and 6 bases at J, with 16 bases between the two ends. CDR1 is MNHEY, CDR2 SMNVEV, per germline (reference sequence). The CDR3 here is CASRSLPGLDTQYF. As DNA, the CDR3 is TGTGCCAGCAGGTCCCTCCCGGGTCTGGATACGCAGTATTTT.

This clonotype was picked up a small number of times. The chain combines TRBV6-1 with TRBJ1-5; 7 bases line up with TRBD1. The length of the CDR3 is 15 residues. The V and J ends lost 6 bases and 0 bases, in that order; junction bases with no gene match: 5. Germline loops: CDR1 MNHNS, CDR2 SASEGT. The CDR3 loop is CASSPTGNSNQPQHF. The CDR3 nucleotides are TGTGCCAGCAGCCCGACAGGGAATAGCAATCAGCCCCAGCATTTT.

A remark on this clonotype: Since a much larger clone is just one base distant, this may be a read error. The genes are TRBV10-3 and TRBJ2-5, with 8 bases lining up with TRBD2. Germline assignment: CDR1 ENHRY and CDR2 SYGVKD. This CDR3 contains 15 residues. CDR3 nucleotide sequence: TGTGCCACCAGTGATCCGGGACTAGGGCAAGAGACCCAGTACTTC. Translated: CATSDPGLGQETQYF.

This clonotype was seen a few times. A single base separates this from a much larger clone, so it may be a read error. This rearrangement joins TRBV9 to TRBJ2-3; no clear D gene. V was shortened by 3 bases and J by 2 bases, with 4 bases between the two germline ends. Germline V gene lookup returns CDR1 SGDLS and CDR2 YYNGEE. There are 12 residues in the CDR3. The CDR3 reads CASSALTDTQYF. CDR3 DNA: TGTGCCAGCAGCGCACTCACAGATACGCAGTATTTT.

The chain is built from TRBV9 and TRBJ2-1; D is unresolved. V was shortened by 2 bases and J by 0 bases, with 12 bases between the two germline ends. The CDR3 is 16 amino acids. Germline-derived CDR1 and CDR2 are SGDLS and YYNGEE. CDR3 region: CASSVATGSSYNEQFF. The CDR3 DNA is TGTGCCAGCAGCGTCGCGACTGGCAGCTCCTACAATGAGCAGTTCTTC.

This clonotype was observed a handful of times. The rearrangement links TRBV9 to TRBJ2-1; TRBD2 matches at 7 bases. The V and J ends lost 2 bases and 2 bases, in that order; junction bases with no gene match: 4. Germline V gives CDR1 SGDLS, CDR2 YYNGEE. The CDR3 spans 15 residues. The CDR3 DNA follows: TGTGCCAGCAGCGTGGTGGCGGGAGCCTACAATGAGCAGTTCTTC. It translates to CASSVVAGAYNEQFF.

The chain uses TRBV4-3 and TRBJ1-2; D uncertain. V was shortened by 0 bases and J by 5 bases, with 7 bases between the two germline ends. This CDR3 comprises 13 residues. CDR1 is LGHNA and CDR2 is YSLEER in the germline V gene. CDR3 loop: CASSQETLYGYTF. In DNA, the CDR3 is TGCGCCAGCAGCCAAGAGACCCTGTATGGCTACACCTTC.

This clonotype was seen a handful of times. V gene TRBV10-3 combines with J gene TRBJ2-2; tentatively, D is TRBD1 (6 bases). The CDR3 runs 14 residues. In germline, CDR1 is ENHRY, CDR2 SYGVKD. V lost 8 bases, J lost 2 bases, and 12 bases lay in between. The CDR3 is CAIGRDINTGELFF. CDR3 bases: TGTGCCATCGGCCGGGACATAAACACCGGGGAGCTGTTTTTT.

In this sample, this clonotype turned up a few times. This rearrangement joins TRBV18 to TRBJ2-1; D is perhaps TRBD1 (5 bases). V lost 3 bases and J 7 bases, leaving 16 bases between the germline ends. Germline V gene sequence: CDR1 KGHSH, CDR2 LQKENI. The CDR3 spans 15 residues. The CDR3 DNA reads TGTGCCAGCTCACCTGGTGCCTCAGGGTCAAATGAGCAGTTCTTC. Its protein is CASSPGASGSNEQFF. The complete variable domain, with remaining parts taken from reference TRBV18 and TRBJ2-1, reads NAGVMQNPRHLVRRRGQEARLRCSPMKGHSHVYWYRQLPEEGLKFMVYLQKENIIDESGMPKERFSAEFPKEGPSILRIQQVVRGDSAAYFCASSPGASGSNEQFFGPGTRLTVL.